A single sample is the source of the 5 T cell receptor beta chains below, sequenced in a study of technical replicates of blood from a handful of donors. This table comes from immunoSEQ multiplex PCR, and its TCRdb copy is limited to in-frame clones, with some not included. Of more than 65,000 clones listed, nearly 96% are singletons. Sequenced: T cells isolated from PBMCs. The receptors here all came from a human donor in good health.

This chain uses TRBV7-9 with TRBJ2-7, with 10 nucleotides matching TRBD2. CDR1 SEHNR and CDR2 FQNEAQ come from the germline V gene (reference sequence). With 1 base clipped from V and 2 bases from J, the junction kept 14 bases outside the gene matches. The CDR3 totals 19 residues. The CDR3 DNA is TGTGCCAGCAGCTTAGGTGGGATAGCGGGAGGTTCCGTGGCCTACGAGCAGTACTTC. Translation gives CASSLGGIAGGSVAYEQYF.

This chain joins TRBV11-2 and TRBJ1-5; D remains unclear. The CDR3 length is 13 residues. V was cut by 2 bases and J by 6 bases, with 8 bases left in between. Germline CDR1 reads SGHAT; CDR2 reads FQNNGV. The CDR3 spells CASSLFSGQPQHF. CDR3 sequence (DNA): TGTGCCAGCAGCTTATTTTCCGGTCAGCCCCAGCATTTT.

The CDR3 is CASSLRTGHTEAFF. The CDR3 DNA is TGTGCCAGCAGCCTGCGGACAGGACACACTGAAGCTTTCTTT. The chain has TRBV9 and TRBJ1-1; 7 bases are a match to TRBD1. J lost 3 bases, V lost 4 bases, and 6 bases had no gene match. This CDR3 is 14 amino acids long. CDR1 SGDLS and CDR2 YYNGEE come from the germline V gene.

The rearrangement uses TRBV5-6 and TRBJ2-1; TRBD2 might be the D (5 bases). Germline CDR1 and CDR2: SGHDT and YYEEEE. CDR3 length equals 16 residues. The V end lost 0 bases, the J end lost 4 bases, and 14 bases lay between the germline ends. The CDR3: CASSLVREQIYNEQFF. The CDR3 nucleotides read TGTGCCAGCAGCTTGGTGAGGGAACAAATTTACAATGAGCAGTTCTTC.

The V gene is TRBV11-2, the J gene TRBJ2-7; 15 positions match TRBD2. The CDR3 consists of 16 residues. After removal of 5 bases from V and 5 bases from J, the junction contained 7 bases not matched to a gene. Germline CDR1 and CDR2: SGHAT and FQNNGV. The chain's CDR3 is CASSTGTSGRIDEQYF. The CDR3 DNA follows: TGTGCCAGCAGCACCGGGACTAGCGGGAGGATCGACGAGCAGTACTTC.